The rows below give T cell receptor beta chains drawn from one sample of a study of blood T cell repertoires in COVID-19. Sequenced by immunoSEQ multiplex PCR; TCRdb stores in-frame clones only, minus some. This table holds approximately 240,000 clones, around four fifths found once. The sequenced sample consisted of peripheral blood. These receptor sequences come from a woman in her sixties with active or convalescent COVID-19. The CDR3 runs from the conserved cysteine through the conserved F or W. D genes are given only for firm matches. Expanded clones are given a class, and other clones once, few, many or no size at all.

D gene	clone size	V gene	J gene	CDR3 protein	CDR3 DNA
-	once	TRBV4-1	TRBJ2-2	CASSQRTETNTGELFF	TGCGCCAGCAGCCAAAGGACAGAAACGAACACCGGGGAGCTGTTTTTT
-	-	TRBV27	TRBJ1-5	CASAPMSNQPQHF	TGTGCCAGCGCGCCTATGAGCAATCAGCCCCAGCATTTT
TRBD2	-	TRBV6-6	TRBJ2-7	CASSYEREGYNEQYF	TGTGCCAGCAGTTACGAGCGGGAGGGCTACAACGAGCAGTACTTC
TRBD2	-	TRBV19	TRBJ2-1	CASSRARTSGSGYEQFF	TGTGCCAGTAGTAGAGCGCGGACTAGCGGGTCTGGGTACGAGCAGTTCTTC
-	-	TRBV18	TRBJ1-6	CASSPTPGAGGSPLHF	TGTGCCAGCTCACCTACCCCGGGAGCGGGTGGTTCACCCCTCCACTTT
-	-	TRBV15	TRBJ2-6	CATSRDHSGANVLTF	TGTGCCACCAGCAGAGATCACTCTGGGGCCAACGTCCTGACTTTC
-	-	TRBV11-3	TRBJ2-3	CASSPNGLRTDTQYF	TGTGCCAGCAGCCCCAACGGACTACGCACAGATACGCAGTATTTT
-	-	TRBV7-9	TRBJ1-3	CASSQTGNTIYF	TGTGCCAGCAGCCAAACAGGAAACACCATATATTTT
-	-	TRBV7-9	TRBJ1-1	CASSTVSEAFF	TGTGCCAGCAGCACGGTCTCTGAAGCTTTCTTT
-	once	TRBV2	TRBJ2-2	CASSVEGGGGGRTGELFF	TGTGCCAGCAGTGTTGAGGGAGGAGGAGGTGGTCGGACCGGGGAGCTGTTTTTT
-	-	TRBV11-3	TRBJ1-4	CASSSGGRTNEKLFF	TGTGCCAGCAGCTCCGGTGGGCGCACTAATGAAAAACTGTTTTTT
TRBD2	once	TRBV29-1	TRBJ2-1	CSVEDRLAGVGDEQFF	TGCAGCGTTGAAGATCGGCTAGCGGGAGTAGGAGATGAGCAGTTCTTC
-	-	TRBV5-1	TRBJ1-4	CASSPDIANEKLFF	TGCGCCAGCAGCCCGGACATTGCTAATGAAAAACTGTTTTTT
-	-	TRBV11-2	TRBJ1-4	CASSRYGGEKLFF	TGTGCCAGCAGCCGGTACGGAGGTGAAAAACTGTTTTTT
-	few	TRBV2	TRBJ2-7	CASSFRPPDRPYEQYF	TGTGCCAGCAGTTTTCGGCCTCCGGACAGACCCTACGAGCAGTACTTC
TRBD1	once	TRBV10-3	TRBJ2-3	CAISGGRGTVTDTQYF	TGTGCCATCAGTGGGGGCAGGGGGACAGTAACAGATACGCAGTATTTT
-	-	TRBV30	TRBJ1-5	CASRGGEPQHF	TGTGCCTCTCGGGGGGGAGAGCCCCAGCATTTT
-	-	TRBV5-5	TRBJ1-1	CASSLDVQEAFF	TGTGCCAGCAGCTTGGACGTGCAGGAAGCTTTCTTT
TRBD1	-	TRBV27	TRBJ1-1	CASSRTGGDTEAFF	TGTGCCAGCAGCCGGACAGGGGGGGACACTGAAGCTTTCTTT
-	-	TRBV24-1	TRBJ1-5	CATSDSRVAQPQHF	TGTGCCACCAGTGATTCCAGGGTCGCTCAGCCCCAGCATTTT
-	-	TRBV10-1	TRBJ2-1	CASSVGGDSYNEQFF	TGCGCCAGCAGTGTGGGGGGTGACTCCTACAATGAGCAGTTCTTC
-	-	TRBV25-1	TRBJ1-5	CASSPATTGNQPQHF	TGTGCCAGCAGCCCCGCCACCACAGGGAATCAGCCCCAGCATTTT
TRBD1	-	TRBV25-1	TRBJ1-6	CASSQTGTALFGSPLHF	TGTGCCAGCAGTCAGACAGGGACAGCTCTTTTCGGTTCACCCCTCCACTTT
-	once	TRBV7-8	TRBJ1-1	CASSLERVGTEAFF	TGTGCCAGCAGCTTAGAGAGGGTTGGCACTGAAGCTTTCTTT
TRBD2	-	TRBV19	TRBJ2-1	CASSITSGSSYNEQFF	TGTGCCAGTAGTATAACTAGCGGGAGCTCCTACAATGAGCAGTTCTTC
TRBD1	-	TRBV15	TRBJ1-2	CATTPGRDRGYGYTF	TGTGCCACTACTCCAGGCCGGGACAGGGGCTATGGCTACACCTTC
TRBD1	-	TRBV5-4	TRBJ2-3	CASSPGTGYTDTQYF	TGTGCCAGCAGCCCCGGGACAGGGTACACAGATACGCAGTATTTT
TRBD2	-	TRBV6-4	TRBJ2-1	CASSVQRDAHEQFF	TGTGCCAGCAGTGTACAGCGGGACGCCCATGAGCAGTTCTTC
TRBD2	-	TRBV25-1	TRBJ2-3	CASSESVRAGGTDTQYF	TGTGCCAGCAGTGAATCCGTCCGGGCGGGGGGCACAGATACGCAGTATTTT
-	-	TRBV19	TRBJ2-3	CASSAQGRVTDTQYF	TGTGCCAGTAGTGCGCAGGGGCGGGTCACAGATACGCAGTATTTT
-	-	TRBV4-2	TRBJ2-5	CASSQDSGRQETQYF	TGTGCCAGCAGCCAAGATTCTGGCAGGCAAGAGACCCAGTACTTC
-	-	TRBV5-1	TRBJ2-2	CASSLSVTENTGELFF	TGCGCCAGCAGCTTGTCTGTTACAGAGAACACCGGGGAGCTGTTTTTT
TRBD2	-	TRBV19	TRBJ2-1	CASSTQLAGADNEQFF	TGTGCCAGTAGTACCCAACTAGCGGGAGCGGACAATGAGCAGTTCTTC
TRBD1	-	TRBV11-3	TRBJ2-2	CASRTGGETGELFF	TGTGCCAGCAGGACAGGGGGCGAGACCGGGGAGCTGTTTTTT
TRBD1	-	TRBV20-1	TRBJ1-2	CSASPRDRVPNYGYTF	TGCAGTGCTAGTCCCCGGGACAGGGTCCCAAACTATGGCTACACCTTC
TRBD1	-	TRBV6-6	TRBJ1-1	CASSKGTGERSTEAFF	TGTGCCAGCAGCAAAGGGACAGGGGAGAGGAGCACTGAAGCTTTCTTT
TRBD2	-	TRBV9	TRBJ2-1	CASSVGGRAYNEQFF	TGTGCCAGCAGCGTAGGTGGGAGGGCCTACAATGAGCAGTTCTTC
TRBD1	-	TRBV29-1	TRBJ1-4	CSARYGDSSEKLFF	TGCAGCGCGAGGTATGGGGACAGCTCAGAAAAACTGTTTTTT
-	few	TRBV9	TRBJ1-1	CASNPSGLSTEAFF	TGTGCCAGCAATCCGTCAGGGTTGTCCACTGAAGCTTTCTTT
-	-	TRBV4-1	TRBJ2-1	CASSQGPIRGNNEQFF	TGCGCCAGCAGCCAAGGCCCCATTCGGGGAAACAATGAGCAGTTCTTC
-	-	TRBV5-6	TRBJ2-7	CASSLTVSYEQYF	TGTGCCAGCAGCTTGACGGTTTCCTACGAGCAGTACTTC
TRBD2	-	TRBV7-3	TRBJ2-2	CASSSTLAGNTGELFF	TGTGCCAGCAGCTCGACTTTAGCGGGGAACACCGGGGAGCTGTTTTTT
-	-	TRBV12-3/TRBV12-4	TRBJ2-4	CASSPFTGDIQYF	TGTGCCAGCAGTCCATTCACAGGTGACATTCAGTACTTC
-	-	TRBV3-1/TRBV3-2	TRBJ2-3	CASSQEAGGPDTQYF	TGTGCCAGCAGCCAAGAAGCGGGCGGCCCAGATACGCAGTATTTT
TRBD2	-	TRBV7-8	TRBJ2-7	CASTPREGAFGSYEQYF	TGTGCCAGCACCCCCAGGGAGGGCGCTTTTGGTTCCTACGAGCAGTACTTC
-	-	TRBV19	TRBJ1-1	CASSIAGAEAFF	TGTGCCAGTAGTATAGCAGGGGCTGAAGCTTTCTTT
-	-	TRBV5-5	TRBJ1-2	CASSLEVWVEGNGYTF	TGTGCCAGCAGCTTGGAGGTTTGGGTCGAGGGAAATGGCTACACCTTC
TRBD2	-	TRBV11-2	TRBJ2-5	CASSGRLAGETQYF	TGTGCCAGCAGCGGCAGACTAGCGGGGGAGACCCAGTACTTC
-	-	TRBV7-3	TRBJ2-3	CASSPTGTDTQYF	TGTGCCAGCAGCCCAACAGGGACAGATACGCAGTATTTT
TRBD2	-	TRBV18	TRBJ2-4	CASSLAGENIQYF	TGTGCCAGCTCACTAGCGGGGGAGAACATTCAGTACTTC
-	-	TRBV18	TRBJ1-4	CASSLQGMATNEKLFF	TGTGCCAGCTCACTACAGGGAATGGCAACTAATGAAAAACTGTTTTTT